This T cell receptor beta chain came from a study of T cells in Graves' hyperthyroidism and ophthalmopathy. The investigators amplified TCR beta CDR3 regions from RNA transcripts. RT-PCR in the first round (using the HTBI primer set) targeted the TCR CDR3. TCRdb redid the calling of the multiplex PCR reads with MiXCR, one entry per CDR3 protein. The sample has fewer than 650,000 distinct CDR3 sequences, more than 11% seen once. Findings and limits, study-wide: The blood repertoire included most of the expanded thyroid clonotypes above 0.001.

Germline assignment: CDR1 MNHEY and CDR2 SVGEGT. The length of the CDR3 is 11 residues. Trimming shortened V by 8 bases and J by 3 bases, and 6 bases separated the two germline ends. This clonotype was found many times. Its specificity is unknown. Used for diagnoses were clinical symptoms, serum thyroxine and TRAb, thyroid ultrasound and orbital computed tomography. This sequence joins TRBV6-2 or TRBV6-3 and TRBJ2-3; no clear D. This receptor was taken from a woman under 40 with Graves' hyperthyroidism that later progressed to Graves' ophthalmopathy. The sample was blood. CDR3 DNA sequence: TGTGCCAGCCATGATACAGATACGCAGTATTTT. Protein: CASHDTDTQYF.